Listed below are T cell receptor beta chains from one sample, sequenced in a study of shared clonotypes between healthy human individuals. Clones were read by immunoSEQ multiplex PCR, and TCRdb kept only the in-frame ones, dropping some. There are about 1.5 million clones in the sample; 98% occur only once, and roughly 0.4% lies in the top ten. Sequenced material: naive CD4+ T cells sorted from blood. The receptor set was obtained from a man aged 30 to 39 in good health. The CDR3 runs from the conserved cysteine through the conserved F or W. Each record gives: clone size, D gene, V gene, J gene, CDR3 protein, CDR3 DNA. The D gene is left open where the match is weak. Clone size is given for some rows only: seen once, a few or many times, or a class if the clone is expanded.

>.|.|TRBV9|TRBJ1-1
CASSVDGNRLNTEAFF
TGTGCCAGCAGCGTAGACGGAAACAGACTGAACACTGAAGCTTTCTTT
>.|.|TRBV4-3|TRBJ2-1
CASSQGVSYNEQFF
TGCGCCAGCAGCCAAGGAGTGTCCTACAATGAGCAGTTCTTC
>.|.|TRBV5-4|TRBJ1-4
CASSLAAGINEKLFF
TGTGCCAGCAGCTTGGCTGCCGGCATTAATGAAAAACTGTTTTTT
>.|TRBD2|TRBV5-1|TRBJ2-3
CASSFNPSGNTDTQYF
TGCGCCAGCAGCTTTAACCCCAGCGGGAATACAGATACGCAGTATTTT
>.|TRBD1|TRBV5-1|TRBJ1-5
CASSPEGAQQPQHF
TGCGCCAGCTCCCCGGAGGGGGCCCAGCAGCCCCAGCATTTT
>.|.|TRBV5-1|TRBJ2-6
CASSLDPNSGANVLTF
TGCGCCAGCAGCTTGGACCCGAATTCTGGGGCCAACGTCCTGACTTTC
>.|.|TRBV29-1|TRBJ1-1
CSVEDATLQGNTEAFF
TGCAGCGTTGAAGATGCGACGTTACAGGGGAACACTGAAGCTTTCTTT
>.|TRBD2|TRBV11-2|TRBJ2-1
CASSSQLHLAGGGNEQFF
TGTGCCAGCAGCTCGCAGCTTCACCTAGCGGGAGGGGGCAATGAGCAGTTCTTC
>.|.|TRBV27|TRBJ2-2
CASSTFRAVTGELFF
TGTGCCAGCAGCACGTTCCGGGCCGTCACCGGGGAGCTGTTTTTT
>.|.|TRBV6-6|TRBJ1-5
CASREWGANQPQHF
TGTGCCAGCAGAGAATGGGGCGCCAATCAGCCCCAGCATTTT
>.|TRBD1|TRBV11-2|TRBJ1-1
CASTQGGMRAEAFF
TGTGCCAGCACACAGGGGGGGATGAGAGCTGAAGCTTTCTTT
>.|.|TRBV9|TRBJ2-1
CASSVFGLGWNEQFF
TGTGCCAGCAGCGTATTCGGGTTAGGTTGGAATGAGCAGTTCTTC
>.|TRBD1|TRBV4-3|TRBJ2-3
CASSQGQGGTDTQYF
TGCGCCAGCAGCCAGGGACAGGGGGGCACAGATACGCAGTATTTT
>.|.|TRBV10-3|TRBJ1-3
CAISEPQGRTSSGNTIYF
TGTGCCATCAGTGAGCCCCAGGGCAGGACAAGCTCTGGAAACACCATATATTTT
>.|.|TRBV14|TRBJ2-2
CASSRFRQLFMNTGELFF
TGTGCCAGCAGCCGTTTCCGACAGCTATTCATGAACACCGGGGAGCTGTTTTTT
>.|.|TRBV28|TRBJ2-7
CASSSLSLATYEQYF
TGTGCCAGCAGTTCTCTCTCCCTAGCTACCTACGAGCAGTACTTC
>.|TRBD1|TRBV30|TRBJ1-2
CAWRDRGANYGYTF
TGTGCCTGGAGAGACAGGGGGGCAAACTATGGCTACACCTTC
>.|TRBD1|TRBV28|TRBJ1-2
CASSTTGGINYGYTF
TGTGCCAGCAGTACTACAGGGGGCATAAACTATGGCTACACCTTC
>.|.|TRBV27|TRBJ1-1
CASSFRGGGTEAFF
TGTGCCAGCAGTTTTCGGGGGGGAGGCACTGAAGCTTTCTTT
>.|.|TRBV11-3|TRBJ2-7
CASSLGTPYEQYF
TGTGCCAGCAGCTTAGGGACTCCCTACGAGCAGTACTTC
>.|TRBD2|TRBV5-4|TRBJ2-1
CASSLGLATYNEQFF
TGTGCCAGCAGCTTGGGACTAGCAACCTACAATGAGCAGTTCTTC
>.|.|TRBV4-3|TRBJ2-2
CASSQGFQGPGELFF
TGCGCCAGCAGCCAAGGATTTCAGGGCCCCGGGGAGCTGTTTTTT
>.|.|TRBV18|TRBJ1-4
CASSPRTATNEKLFF
TGTGCCAGCTCACCAAGGACAGCAACTAATGAAAAACTGTTTTTT
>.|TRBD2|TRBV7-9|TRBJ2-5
CASSTFGLAGVQETQYF
TGTGCCAGCAGCACATTTGGACTAGCGGGCGTACAAGAGACCCAGTACTTC
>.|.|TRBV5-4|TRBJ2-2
CASSLRGNTGELFF
TGTGCCAGCAGCTTGAGGGGAAACACCGGGGAGCTGTTTTTT
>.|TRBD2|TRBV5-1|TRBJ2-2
CASSFLAATTGELFF
TGCGCCAGCAGCTTCCTAGCGGCCACCACCGGGGAGCTGTTTTTT
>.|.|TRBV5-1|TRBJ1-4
CASSLYFRGNEKLFF
TGCGCCAGCAGCTTGTATTTTAGGGGGAATGAAAAACTGTTTTTT
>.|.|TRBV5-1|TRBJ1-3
CASRMSSGNTIYF
TGCGCCAGCAGGATGAGCTCTGGAAACACCATATATTTT
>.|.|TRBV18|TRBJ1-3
CASSPGDLAGNTIYF
TGTGCCAGCTCACCGGGGGACTTGGCTGGAAACACCATATATTTT
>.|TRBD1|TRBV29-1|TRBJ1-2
CSVEDRDRAWGYTF
TGCAGCGTTGAAGATAGGGACAGGGCTTGGGGCTACACCTTC
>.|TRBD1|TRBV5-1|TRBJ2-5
CASRTSGTGQETQYF
TGCGCCAGCAGAACCTCCGGGACAGGCCAAGAGACCCAGTACTTC
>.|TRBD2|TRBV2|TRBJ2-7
CASSLRGGEQYF
TGTGCCAGCAGTCTACGGGGAGGGGAGCAGTACTTC
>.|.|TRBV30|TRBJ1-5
CAWSVLGASNQPQHF
TGTGCCTGGAGTGTACTAGGAGCAAGCAATCAGCCCCAGCATTTT
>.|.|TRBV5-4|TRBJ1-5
CASSAWGESAQHF
TGTGCCAGCAGCGCATGGGGGGAATCAGCCCAGCATTTT
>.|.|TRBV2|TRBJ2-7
CASSEQGRLYEQYF
TGTGCCAGCAGTGAACAGGGACGACTCTACGAGCAGTACTTC
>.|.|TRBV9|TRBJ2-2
CASSPTGTNTGELFF
TGTGCCAGCAGCCCGACGGGCACGAACACCGGGGAGCTGTTTTTT
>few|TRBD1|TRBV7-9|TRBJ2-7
CASSHPGQGYSEQYF
TGTGCCAGCAGCCACCCGGGACAGGGATATAGCGAGCAGTACTTC
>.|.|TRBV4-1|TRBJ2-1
CASSTLGRSSYNEQFF
TGCGCCAGCAGCACCCTAGGACGGAGCTCCTACAATGAGCAGTTCTTC
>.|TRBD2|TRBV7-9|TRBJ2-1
CASQKLAGAYNEQFF
TGTGCCAGCCAGAAATTAGCGGGAGCTTACAATGAGCAGTTCTTC
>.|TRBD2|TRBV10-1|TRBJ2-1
CASSEGLAVAGQFF
TGCGCCAGCAGTGAGGGACTAGCGGTGGCCGGGCAGTTCTTC
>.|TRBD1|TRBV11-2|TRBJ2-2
CASSLRQGGTGELFF
TGTGCCAGCAGCTTACGACAGGGTGGTACCGGGGAGCTGTTTTTT
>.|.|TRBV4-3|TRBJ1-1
CASSQDGVFGTEAFF
TGCGCCAGCAGCCAAGATGGCGTTTTTGGCACTGAAGCTTTCTTT
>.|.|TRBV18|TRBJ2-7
CASSPGESYEQYF
TGTGCCAGCTCACCAGGGGAATCCTACGAGCAGTACTTC
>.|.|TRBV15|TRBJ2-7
CATSLREYSYEQYF
TGTGCCACCAGCCTTCGGGAATACTCCTACGAGCAGTACTTC
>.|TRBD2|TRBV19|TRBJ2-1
CASSIQPQLAGPPNEQFF
TGTGCCAGTAGTATTCAGCCTCAACTAGCGGGCCCTCCCAATGAGCAGTTCTTC
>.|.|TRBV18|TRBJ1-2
CASSSLMKGVNYGYTF
TGTGCCAGCTCATCATTAATGAAGGGGGTGAACTATGGCTACACCTTC
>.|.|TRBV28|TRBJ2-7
CASSPPLNEQYF
TGTGCCAGCAGCCCACCCCTTAACGAGCAGTACTTC
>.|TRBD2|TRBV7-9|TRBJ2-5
CASSLAGVSGRAGETQYF
TGTGCCAGCAGCTTAGCGGGCGTTAGCGGGAGGGCCGGAGAGACCCAGTACTTC
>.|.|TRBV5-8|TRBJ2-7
CASSFQGEQYF
TGTGCCAGCAGCTTTCAGGGCGAGCAGTACTTC
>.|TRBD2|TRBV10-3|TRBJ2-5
CAISENGLAEETQYF
TGTGCCATCAGTGAAAACGGACTAGCGGAAGAGACCCAGTACTTC
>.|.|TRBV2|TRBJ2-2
CASSEEWLAGGELFF
TGTGCCAGCAGTGAAGAATGGCTAGCAGGCGGGGAGCTGTTTTTT
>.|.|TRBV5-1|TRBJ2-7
CASSFREDSYEQYF
TGCGCCAGCAGCTTTCGCGAGGACTCCTACGAGCAGTACTTC